Listed below are T cell receptor beta chains from one sample, sequenced in a study of shared clonotypes between healthy human individuals. Assay: immunoSEQ multiplex PCR; the TCRdb copy retains only in-frame clones and omits some. The repertoire holds over 2 million clones, with roughly 94% as singletons. The sequenced material came from naive CD4+ T cells sorted from blood. The receptors come from a man between 18 and 29 years old in good health. The CDR3 runs from the conserved cysteine through the conserved F or W. The order of the fields is J gene, clone size, V gene, D gene, CDR3 DNA, CDR3 protein. A D gene is named only where the DNA matches it firmly. Expanded clones are given a class, and other clones once, few, many or no size at all.

TRBJ2-7 . TRBV7-2 TRBD2 TGTGCCAGCAGCCGTACTAGCGGGAGGATCAACGAGCAGTACTTC CASSRTSGRINEQYF
TRBJ1-4 . TRBV15 . TGTGCCACCAGCAGAGATCTAAGGGGGAATGACGAAAAACTGTTTTTT CATSRDLRGNDEKLFF
TRBJ2-3 . TRBV20-1 . TGCAGTGCTATACCGGAGAATACGCAGTATTTT CSAIPENTQYF
TRBJ1-1 once TRBV19 . TGTGCCAGTAGCACCTTGGGACGGTGGGGCCCTGAAGCTTTCTTT CASSTLGRWGPEAFF
TRBJ1-5 . TRBV19 TRBD1 TGTGCCAGTAGCCCGGACAGGTTTAGCAATCAGCCCCAGCATTTT CASSPDRFSNQPQHF
TRBJ2-1 . TRBV5-1 . TGCGCCAGCAGCTTCATGCCCTTGGCTGGGACCCAAAAGTTCTTC CASSFMPLAGTQKFF
TRBJ1-2 . TRBV30 TRBD1 TGTGCCGGTGGACAGGGTACCTATGGCTACACCTTC CAGGQGTYGYTF
TRBJ1-5 . TRBV2 . TGTGCCAGCAGTGAAGCGCTGGGGAATCAGCCCCAGCATTTT CASSEALGNQPQHF
TRBJ1-1 . TRBV18 . TGTGCCAGCTCACCGGAGCAGGGACGCACTGAAGCTTTCTTT CASSPEQGRTEAFF
TRBJ2-7 . TRBV28 TRBD1 TGTGCCAGCAGGGGACAGGCCTCCTCCTACGAGCAGTACTTC CASRGQASSYEQYF